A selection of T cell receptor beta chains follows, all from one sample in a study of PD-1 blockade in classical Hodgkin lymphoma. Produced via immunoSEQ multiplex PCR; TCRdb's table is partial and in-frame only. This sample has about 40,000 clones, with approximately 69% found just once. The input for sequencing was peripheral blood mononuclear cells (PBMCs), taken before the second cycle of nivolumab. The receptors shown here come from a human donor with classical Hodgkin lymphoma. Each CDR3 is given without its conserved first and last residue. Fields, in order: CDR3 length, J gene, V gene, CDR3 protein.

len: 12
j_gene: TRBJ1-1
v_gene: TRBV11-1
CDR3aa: ASSPRDRGTEAF

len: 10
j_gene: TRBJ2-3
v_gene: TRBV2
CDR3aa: ASRYSTDTQY

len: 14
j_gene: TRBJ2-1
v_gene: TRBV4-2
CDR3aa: ASSQDQQGTYNEQF

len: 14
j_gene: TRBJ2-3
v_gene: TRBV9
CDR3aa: ASSVGTSTGADTQY

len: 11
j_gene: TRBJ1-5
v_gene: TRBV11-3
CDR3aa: ASSMDSNQPQH

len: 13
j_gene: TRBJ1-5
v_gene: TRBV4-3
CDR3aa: ASKGVIFGDQPQH

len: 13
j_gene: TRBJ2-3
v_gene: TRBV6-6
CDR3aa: ASSYSEGSTDTQY

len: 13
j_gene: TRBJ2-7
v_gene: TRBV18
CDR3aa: ASSPPGSGPYEQY

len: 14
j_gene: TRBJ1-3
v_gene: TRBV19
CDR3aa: ASSITNRGLGNTIY

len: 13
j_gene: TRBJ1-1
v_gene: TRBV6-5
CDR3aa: ASSYSNRGVTEAF

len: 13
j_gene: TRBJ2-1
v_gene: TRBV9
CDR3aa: ASSSGLGNYNEQF

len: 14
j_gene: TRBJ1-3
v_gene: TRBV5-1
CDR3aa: ASSLAGAHSGNTIY

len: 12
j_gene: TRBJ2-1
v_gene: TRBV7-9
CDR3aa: ASEGTSGPLEQF

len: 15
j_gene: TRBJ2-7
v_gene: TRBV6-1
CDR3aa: ASSEAYLGTGFYEQY

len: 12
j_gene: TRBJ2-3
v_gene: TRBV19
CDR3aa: ASSTTGTHNRQY

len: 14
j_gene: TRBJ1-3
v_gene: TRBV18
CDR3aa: ASSPTRPRDGNTIY

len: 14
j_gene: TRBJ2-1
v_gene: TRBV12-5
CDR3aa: ASGRSGRPRYNEQF

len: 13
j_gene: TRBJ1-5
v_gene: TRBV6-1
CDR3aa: ASSVLVGPNQPQH

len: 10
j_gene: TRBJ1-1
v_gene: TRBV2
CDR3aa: ASSEGRIEAF

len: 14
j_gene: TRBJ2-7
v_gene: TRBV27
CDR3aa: ASSLSGSGIPHEQY

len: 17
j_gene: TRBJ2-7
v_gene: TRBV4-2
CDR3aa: ASSQDLRLAGGPDYEQY

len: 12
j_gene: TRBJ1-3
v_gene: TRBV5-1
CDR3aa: ASRARRSGNTIY

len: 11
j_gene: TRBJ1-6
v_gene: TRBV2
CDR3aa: ASGGTNNSPLH

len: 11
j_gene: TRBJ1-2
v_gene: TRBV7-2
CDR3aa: ATAPGQGSGYT

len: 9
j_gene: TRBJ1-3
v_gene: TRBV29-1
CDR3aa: SVDGGNTIY

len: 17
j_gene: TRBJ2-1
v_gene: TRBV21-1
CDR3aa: ASSKWGLAGGPIYNEQF

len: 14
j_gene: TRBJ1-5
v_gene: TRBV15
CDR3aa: ATSREDLGWNQPQH

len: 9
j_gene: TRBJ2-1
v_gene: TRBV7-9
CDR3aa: ASSFNNEQF

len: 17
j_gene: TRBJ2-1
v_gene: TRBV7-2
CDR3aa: ASSLAPMSFRGRYNEQF

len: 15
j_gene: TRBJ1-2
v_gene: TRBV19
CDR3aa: ASKRYGTGGINYGYT

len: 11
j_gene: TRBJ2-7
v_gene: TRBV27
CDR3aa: ASTPVNGYEQY

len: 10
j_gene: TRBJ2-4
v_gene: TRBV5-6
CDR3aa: ASSGGTSIRY

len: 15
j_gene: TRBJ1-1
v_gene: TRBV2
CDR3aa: ASSSQGIGSVNTEAF

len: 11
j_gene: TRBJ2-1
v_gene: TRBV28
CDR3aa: ASSVGQGNEQF

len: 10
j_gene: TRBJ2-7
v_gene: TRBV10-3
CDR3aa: AISRADYEQY

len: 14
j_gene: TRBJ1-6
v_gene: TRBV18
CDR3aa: ASSQNRDRGNSPLH

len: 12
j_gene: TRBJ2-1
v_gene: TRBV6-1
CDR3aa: ASSTGRGFYEQF

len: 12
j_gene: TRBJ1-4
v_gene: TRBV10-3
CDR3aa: AIKDSLTDEKLF

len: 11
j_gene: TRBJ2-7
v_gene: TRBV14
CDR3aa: ASSQESIYEQY

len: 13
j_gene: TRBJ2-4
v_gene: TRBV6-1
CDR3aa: ASSSGPPKGNIQY

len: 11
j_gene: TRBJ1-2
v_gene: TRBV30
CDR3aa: AWSVKQQYGYT

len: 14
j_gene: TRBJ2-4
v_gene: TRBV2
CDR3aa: ASTMRRLVAKNIQY

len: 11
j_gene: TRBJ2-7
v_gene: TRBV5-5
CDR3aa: ASSKGASYEQY

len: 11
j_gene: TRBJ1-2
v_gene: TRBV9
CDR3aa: ASSPNPDTGYT

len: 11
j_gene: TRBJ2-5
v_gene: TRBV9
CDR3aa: ASSAALAETQY

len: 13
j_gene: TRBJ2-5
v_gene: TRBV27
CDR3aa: ASSSLAGPLMAQY